The TCR beta chain under discussion was sequenced for a study of T cell changes during pregnancy in multiple sclerosis. The V gene lost 2 bases and the J gene lost 0 bases, with 7 bases spanning the gap. This CDR3 has 14 residues. Germline V CDR1 and CDR2: LNHNV, YYDKDF (reference sequence). Repertoires were generated with immunoSEQ multiplex PCR, while TCRdb's copy carries only in-frame clones and drops some. The sample has tens of thousands of clones, about 89% seen once. The specimen comprised CD4+ T cells from peripheral blood mononuclear cells, sampled in the second trimester of pregnancy. This chain uses TRBV15 with TRBJ1-1; perhaps TRBD1 as D (5 bases). The receptor was isolated from a female donor with multiple sclerosis, enrolled in a pregnancy study. The DNA for the CDR3 is TGTGCCACCAGCAGAACAGGAATGAACACTGAAGCTTTCTTT. Translation: CATSRTGMNTEAFF.